Below, one TCR beta chain is given with its context. Antigen: not known. Only in-frame clones appear in the TCRdb table, and some are missing; sequencing was by immunoSEQ multiplex PCR. In the table there are over 200,000 clones, less than 95% of which are singletons. The source of the sample is a study of cytomegalovirus exposure and HLA in healthy donors. Study conclusions and caveats: Listed as cytomegalovirus-associated were 150 or so TCR beta chains. Subsequent analysis showed first-cohort TCR clusters tending to co-occur in 120 validation repertoires. Cytomegalovirus status was reportedly diagnosed by the classifier with high sensitivity and specificity.

V lost 3 bases and J lost 7; bases outside the gene matches: 6. Germline CDR1 KGHSH, CDR2 LQKENI. The CDR3 is 15 residues long. Sequences were obtained from PBMCs. The clonotype comes from a woman aged 25 to 39 in good health and CMV-seronegative. The chain couples TRBV18 to TRBJ2-1; 10 positions match TRBD2. The CDR3 region has the DNA TGTGCCAGCTCACCGGGGCTAGCGGGAGAAAATGAGCAGTTCTTC. It codes for CASSPGLAGENEQFF.